Listed below are T cell receptor beta chains from one sample, sequenced in a study of kidney transplant recipient with SARS-CoV-2 infection. In TCRdb, the reads were re-called with MiXCR into one record per CDR3 protein. The sample lists 200,000 to 300,000 distinct CDR3 sequences, around 30% seen once, with more than 6.5% in the top ten. The input for sequencing was a blood sample, taken at baseline and between days 110 and 120 from a kidney transplant recipient. These receptors all stem from a male patient aged 25-45 years who had COVID-19 and was a kidney transplant recipient. Some T cells may trace back to the graft donor. Both conserved end residues are part of each CDR3. Each record gives: clone size, J gene, D gene, V gene, CDR3 DNA, CDR3 protein. D genes are given only for firm matches. For some rows the clone size is stated as once, few or many, or as a class when expanded; others skip it.

abundance: NA; j_gene: TRBJ2-4; d_gene: NA; v_gene: TRBV19; CDR3nt: TGTGCCAGTAGTGCTGGGAATAACATTCAGTACTTC; CDR3aa: CASSAGNNIQYF
abundance: many; j_gene: TRBJ2-2; d_gene: NA; v_gene: TRBV2; CDR3nt: TGTGCCAGCAGACTTGACGTCGGGGAGCTGTTTTTT; CDR3aa: CASRLDVGELFF
abundance: many; j_gene: TRBJ1-2; d_gene: NA; v_gene: TRBV12-5; CDR3nt: TGTGCTAGTGGTTTAAGGAATTTGCAGGGAAAGACCTATGGCTACACCTTC; CDR3aa: CASGLRNLQGKTYGYTF
abundance: few; j_gene: TRBJ2-3; d_gene: TRBD2; v_gene: TRBV10-3; CDR3nt: TGTGCCATCAGTGAGCCGGGGGGGACTAGCGGACCCACAGATACGCAGTATTTT; CDR3aa: CAISEPGGTSGPTDTQYF
abundance: NA; j_gene: TRBJ1-1; d_gene: NA; v_gene: TRBV6-2/TRBV6-3; CDR3nt: TGTGCCAGCAGTTATCATCATCAGGGGCCATGGTCGAACACTGAAGCTTTCTTT; CDR3aa: CASSYHHQGPWSNTEAFF
abundance: many; j_gene: TRBJ2-2; d_gene: NA; v_gene: TRBV7-6; CDR3nt: TGTGCCAGCAGCTTAGCGCAGGGAAACACCGGGGAGCTGTTTTTT; CDR3aa: CASSLAQGNTGELFF
abundance: many; j_gene: TRBJ2-7; d_gene: TRBD2; v_gene: TRBV4-2; CDR3nt: TGTGCCAGCAGCCAAGGACTAGCGCCCGAGCACGTCGAGCAGTACTTC; CDR3aa: CASSQGLAPEHVEQYF
abundance: many; j_gene: TRBJ2-1; d_gene: NA; v_gene: TRBV12-3/TRBV12-4; CDR3nt: TGTGCCAGCTTGAGGCGGGGGCCTCGGAATGAGCAGTTCTTC; CDR3aa: CASLRRGPRNEQFF
abundance: many; j_gene: TRBJ1-2; d_gene: NA; v_gene: TRBV12-3/TRBV12-4; CDR3nt: TGTGCCAGCAGTGCGCCCCCCACAGCAGGAAAGACCTATGGCTACACCTTC; CDR3aa: CASSAPPTAGKTYGYTF
abundance: many; j_gene: TRBJ1-4; d_gene: TRBD1; v_gene: TRBV13; CDR3nt: TGTGCCAGCAGCTTAGCAGGGACAGGGGATGAAAAACTGTTTTTT; CDR3aa: CASSLAGTGDEKLFF
abundance: few; j_gene: TRBJ2-4; d_gene: NA; v_gene: TRBV7-2; CDR3nt: TGTGCCAGCAGCTTAAGAAGGGGGATAGCCAAAAACATTCAGTACTTC; CDR3aa: CASSLRRGIAKNIQYF
abundance: many; j_gene: TRBJ1-2; d_gene: NA; v_gene: TRBV28; CDR3nt: TGTGCCAGCACCCGGACAGCCGGGGGGGATGGCTACACCTTC; CDR3aa: CASTRTAGGDGYTF
abundance: many; j_gene: TRBJ1-2; d_gene: NA; v_gene: TRBV10-1; CDR3nt: TGCGCCAGCAGTCGAAACAGAAGATCGCGAAAGACCTATGGCTACACCTTC; CDR3aa: CASSRNRRSRKTYGYTF
abundance: many; j_gene: TRBJ2-7; d_gene: NA; v_gene: TRBV2; CDR3nt: TGTGCCAGCAGTGAACCAACAGGGAACTACGAGCAGTACTTC; CDR3aa: CASSEPTGNYEQYF
abundance: many; j_gene: TRBJ1-1; d_gene: TRBD1; v_gene: TRBV10-3; CDR3nt: TGTGCCTCAGGGAGGGGGCGGACTGAAGCTTTCTTT; CDR3aa: CASGRGRTEAFF
abundance: many; j_gene: TRBJ1-5; d_gene: TRBD1; v_gene: TRBV6-5; CDR3nt: TGTGCCAGTGGACAGGGATATCAGCCCCAGCATTTT; CDR3aa: CASGQGYQPQHF
abundance: many; j_gene: TRBJ1-2; d_gene: NA; v_gene: TRBV5-3; CDR3nt: TGTGCCAGAACCTCCAGAGTGGTGAGAAAGACCTATGGCTACACCTTC; CDR3aa: CARTSRVVRKTYGYTF
abundance: many; j_gene: TRBJ2-5; d_gene: NA; v_gene: TRBV3-1; CDR3nt: TGTGCCAGCAGCCACAGGGATCCCATTTCTTTCTCTGAGACCCAGTACTTC; CDR3aa: CASSHRDPISFSETQYF
abundance: many; j_gene: TRBJ2-7; d_gene: NA; v_gene: TRBV15; CDR3nt: TGTGCCACCAGCAGAGATAATTCGTACGAGCAGTACTTC; CDR3aa: CATSRDNSYEQYF
abundance: many; j_gene: TRBJ1-6; d_gene: NA; v_gene: TRBV6-1; CDR3nt: TGTGCCAGCAGTGAATCAGGGATCAATTCACCCCTCCACTTT; CDR3aa: CASSESGINSPLHF
abundance: many; j_gene: TRBJ1-1; d_gene: NA; v_gene: TRBV10-3; CDR3nt: TGTGCCATCGAGCCAGGGCTGGGCACTGAAGCTTTCTTT; CDR3aa: CAIEPGLGTEAFF
abundance: NA; j_gene: TRBJ2-2; d_gene: NA; v_gene: TRBV7-8; CDR3nt: TGTGCCAGCAGCCGAGGGGCGAACACCGGGGAGCTGTTTTTT; CDR3aa: CASSRGANTGELFF
abundance: NA; j_gene: TRBJ2-3; d_gene: TRBD1; v_gene: TRBV7-6; CDR3nt: TGTGCCAGCAGCTTGGGACAGGGGGCGGGGTTGGATACGCAGTATTTT; CDR3aa: CASSLGQGAGLDTQYF
abundance: many; j_gene: TRBJ2-7; d_gene: NA; v_gene: TRBV11-3; CDR3nt: TGTGCCAGCAGCTTGCCCCCTTGGCAGGGGGGGTCCGAGCAGTACTTC; CDR3aa: CASSLPPWQGGSEQYF
abundance: many; j_gene: TRBJ1-2; d_gene: NA; v_gene: TRBV7-4; CDR3nt: TGTGCCAGCAGCTTACAAGGTTCAGCTCGAAAGACCTATGGCTACACCTTC; CDR3aa: CASSLQGSARKTYGYTF
abundance: many; j_gene: TRBJ2-1; d_gene: NA; v_gene: TRBV12-3/TRBV12-4; CDR3nt: TGTGCCAGCAGTTTCTGGGTGAGCTACAATGAGCAGTTCTTC; CDR3aa: CASSFWVSYNEQFF
abundance: many; j_gene: TRBJ1-2; d_gene: NA; v_gene: TRBV5-8; CDR3nt: TGTGCCAGCCATGTGATTCATCCACGAAAGACCTATGGCTACACCTTC; CDR3aa: CASHVIHPRKTYGYTF
abundance: many; j_gene: TRBJ2-7; d_gene: TRBD2; v_gene: TRBV2; CDR3nt: TGTGCCAGCAGTGAATTCTCTAGCGGGAGTGCTTTTCACGAGCAGTACTTC; CDR3aa: CASSEFSSGSAFHEQYF
abundance: many; j_gene: TRBJ1-2; d_gene: NA; v_gene: TRBV12-5; CDR3nt: TGTGCTAGTGGTAAGGGCGATTTGCAGGGAAAGACCTATGGCTACACCTTC; CDR3aa: CASGKGDLQGKTYGYTF
abundance: NA; j_gene: TRBJ2-3; d_gene: TRBD2; v_gene: TRBV15; CDR3nt: TGTGTCACCAGCAGAGGAGGACTAGGCACAGATACGCAGTATTTT; CDR3aa: CVTSRGGLGTDTQYF
abundance: many; j_gene: TRBJ2-7; d_gene: TRBD2; v_gene: TRBV5-1; CDR3nt: TGCGCCAGCAGCTTGGAGGGTAGCGGGTACGAGCAGTACTTC; CDR3aa: CASSLEGSGYEQYF
abundance: many; j_gene: TRBJ2-7; d_gene: NA; v_gene: TRBV15; CDR3nt: TGTGCCACCAGCGTGGGGAGGACCTACGAGCAGTACTTC; CDR3aa: CATSVGRTYEQYF
abundance: NA; j_gene: TRBJ1-1; d_gene: TRBD1; v_gene: TRBV19; CDR3nt: TGTGCCAGTAGTGCGGAAACAGGGGGCTGGACTGAAGCTTTCTTT; CDR3aa: CASSAETGGWTEAFF
abundance: NA; j_gene: TRBJ2-6; d_gene: NA; v_gene: TRBV11-3; CDR3nt: TGTGCCAGCAGCATCATGGGGTCCGGGGCCAACGTCCTGACTTTC; CDR3aa: CASSIMGSGANVLTF
abundance: many; j_gene: TRBJ1-3; d_gene: NA; v_gene: TRBV30; CDR3nt: TGTGCCTGGAGATTCAGAACAGGTCGCTCTGGAAACACCATATATTTT; CDR3aa: CAWRFRTGRSGNTIYF
abundance: many; j_gene: TRBJ1-2; d_gene: NA; v_gene: TRBV15; CDR3nt: TGTGCCACCAGCGTGGATCTAAGGTGTGGAAAGACCTATGGCTACACCTTC; CDR3aa: CATSVDLRCGKTYGYTF
abundance: few; j_gene: TRBJ1-2; d_gene: NA; v_gene: TRBV7-7; CDR3nt: TGTGCCAGCAGCCTGGAGTGTAAGTGCCGAAAGACCTATGGCTACACCTTC; CDR3aa: CASSLECKCRKTYGYTF
abundance: many; j_gene: TRBJ2-3; d_gene: NA; v_gene: TRBV6-8; CDR3nt: TGTGCCAGCAGTTCGGCAGATACGCAGTATTTT; CDR3aa: CASSSADTQYF
abundance: many; j_gene: TRBJ2-5; d_gene: TRBD1; v_gene: TRBV11-2; CDR3nt: TGTGCCAGCAGCTTAGTAGGAACAGGGGGGGAGACCCAGTACTTC; CDR3aa: CASSLVGTGGETQYF
abundance: NA; j_gene: TRBJ2-3; d_gene: NA; v_gene: TRBV20-1; CDR3nt: TGCAGTGCTTTGGCTGGGCCCTCTGGGGGCGGGCAGTATTTT; CDR3aa: CSALAGPSGGGQYF
abundance: many; j_gene: TRBJ1-1; d_gene: TRBD1; v_gene: TRBV6-5; CDR3nt: TGTGCCAGCAGTGTTCTCGGGACAGGGGTACCAAACACTGAAGCTTTCTTT; CDR3aa: CASSVLGTGVPNTEAFF
abundance: many; j_gene: TRBJ1-2; d_gene: NA; v_gene: TRBV5-6; CDR3nt: TGTGCCAGCAAAACGCTCAATAGTCGAAAGACCTATGGCTACACCTTC; CDR3aa: CASKTLNSRKTYGYTF
abundance: many; j_gene: TRBJ2-1; d_gene: TRBD2; v_gene: TRBV27; CDR3nt: TGTGCCAGCAGTGCCCTGACTAGCGGGAGGGCCGTCTCGTTCTTC; CDR3aa: CASSALTSGRAVSFF
abundance: many; j_gene: TRBJ1-5; d_gene: NA; v_gene: TRBV12-3/TRBV12-4; CDR3nt: TGTGCCAGCAGTTTATCTCTAGCCTCGGCAGATCAGCCCCAGCATTTT; CDR3aa: CASSLSLASADQPQHF
abundance: many; j_gene: TRBJ1-3; d_gene: NA; v_gene: TRBV29-1; CDR3nt: TGCAGCGCCGCACGGGGGACCTCTGGAAACACCATATATTTT; CDR3aa: CSAARGTSGNTIYF
abundance: few; j_gene: TRBJ2-5; d_gene: NA; v_gene: TRBV11-2; CDR3nt: TGTGCCAGCAGCTTATGGGAGAGGCAGACCCAGTACTTC; CDR3aa: CASSLWERQTQYF
abundance: many; j_gene: TRBJ2-5; d_gene: NA; v_gene: TRBV6-5; CDR3nt: TGTGCCAGCAGTTACTCAGTGGGGGGAGAGACCCAGTACTTC; CDR3aa: CASSYSVGGETQYF
abundance: NA; j_gene: TRBJ1-2; d_gene: NA; v_gene: TRBV12-3/TRBV12-4; CDR3nt: TGTGCCAGCAGTAAAACAGGCACAGCAGGAAAGACCTATGGCTACACCTTC; CDR3aa: CASSKTGTAGKTYGYTF
abundance: few; j_gene: TRBJ1-2; d_gene: NA; v_gene: TRBV16; CDR3nt: TGTGCCAGCAGCAAAGAGCGGGTCGTTAGAAAGACCTATGGCTACACCTTC; CDR3aa: CASSKERVVRKTYGYTF
abundance: many; j_gene: TRBJ1-5; d_gene: TRBD1; v_gene: TRBV6-5; CDR3nt: TGTGCCAGCCGACAGGGTCAGGAGGGCAATCAGCCCCAGCATTTT; CDR3aa: CASRQGQEGNQPQHF
abundance: many; j_gene: TRBJ1-1; d_gene: NA; v_gene: TRBV18; CDR3nt: TGTGCCAGCTCACCAGAGGCGGGGTCACGGACTGAAGCTTTCTTT; CDR3aa: CASSPEAGSRTEAFF
abundance: few; j_gene: TRBJ2-1; d_gene: TRBD2; v_gene: TRBV7-9; CDR3nt: TGTGCCAGCAGCCGACCGGGACTAGCGGGCAATGAGCAGTTCTTC; CDR3aa: CASSRPGLAGNEQFF
abundance: few; j_gene: TRBJ2-1; d_gene: TRBD2; v_gene: TRBV19; CDR3nt: TGTGCCAGTAGTATGGCTAACGGGAGGGGGCAGTTCTTC; CDR3aa: CASSMANGRGQFF
abundance: many; j_gene: TRBJ1-2; d_gene: NA; v_gene: TRBV5-6; CDR3nt: TGTGCCAGCAGCTTGGACAGGGATGGCTACACCTTC; CDR3aa: CASSLDRDGYTF
abundance: many; j_gene: TRBJ2-7; d_gene: TRBD1; v_gene: TRBV19; CDR3nt: TGTGCCAGTAGTTCAAACGGAGACAGGGGGTCCTACGAGCAGTACTTC; CDR3aa: CASSSNGDRGSYEQYF
abundance: NA; j_gene: TRBJ2-1; d_gene: NA; v_gene: TRBV24-1; CDR3nt: TGTGCCACCAGTGATTATGACTACAATGAGCAGTTCTTC; CDR3aa: CATSDYDYNEQFF
abundance: many; j_gene: TRBJ1-2; d_gene: NA; v_gene: TRBV12-2; CDR3nt: TGTGCAAGTCGCTCGACAGTGACTCCACGAAAGACCTATGGCTACACCTTC; CDR3aa: CASRSTVTPRKTYGYTF
abundance: many; j_gene: TRBJ1-2; d_gene: NA; v_gene: TRBV7-1; CDR3nt: TGTGCCAGCAGCCTCTCCTCTCACGAGGGAAAGACCTATGGCTACACCTTC; CDR3aa: CASSLSSHEGKTYGYTF